The clone carrying this T cell receptor beta chain was observed a handful of times. Its specificity is unknown. TCRdb called the 5' RACE reads again in MiXCR, with one record for every CDR3 protein. The data hold roughly 690,000 distinct CDR3 sequences, with approximately 22% observed a single time. This sample is drawn from a study of identical twins. Study-level points and caveats: Analyses based on zero insertions could be partly confounded by invariant MAIT and iNKT cells.

Germline-derived CDR1 and CDR2 are LGHDT and YNNKEL (reference sequence). The CDR3 extends over 15 amino acids. V gave up 4 bases and J gave up 6 bases, with 18 bases separating them. The same data also contributed to another study, on T cells expressing NK-cell markers.

The clonotype comes from a woman between 18 and 30 years old in good health. What was sequenced was PBMCs. V usage is TRBV3-1 and J usage is TRBJ1-1, with D perhaps matching TRBD1 (6 bases). CDR3 sequence (DNA): TGTGCCAGCAGCCCGTCACAGGGTTTGGGCCCTGAAGCTTTCTTT. This gives the protein CASSPSQGLGPEAFF.